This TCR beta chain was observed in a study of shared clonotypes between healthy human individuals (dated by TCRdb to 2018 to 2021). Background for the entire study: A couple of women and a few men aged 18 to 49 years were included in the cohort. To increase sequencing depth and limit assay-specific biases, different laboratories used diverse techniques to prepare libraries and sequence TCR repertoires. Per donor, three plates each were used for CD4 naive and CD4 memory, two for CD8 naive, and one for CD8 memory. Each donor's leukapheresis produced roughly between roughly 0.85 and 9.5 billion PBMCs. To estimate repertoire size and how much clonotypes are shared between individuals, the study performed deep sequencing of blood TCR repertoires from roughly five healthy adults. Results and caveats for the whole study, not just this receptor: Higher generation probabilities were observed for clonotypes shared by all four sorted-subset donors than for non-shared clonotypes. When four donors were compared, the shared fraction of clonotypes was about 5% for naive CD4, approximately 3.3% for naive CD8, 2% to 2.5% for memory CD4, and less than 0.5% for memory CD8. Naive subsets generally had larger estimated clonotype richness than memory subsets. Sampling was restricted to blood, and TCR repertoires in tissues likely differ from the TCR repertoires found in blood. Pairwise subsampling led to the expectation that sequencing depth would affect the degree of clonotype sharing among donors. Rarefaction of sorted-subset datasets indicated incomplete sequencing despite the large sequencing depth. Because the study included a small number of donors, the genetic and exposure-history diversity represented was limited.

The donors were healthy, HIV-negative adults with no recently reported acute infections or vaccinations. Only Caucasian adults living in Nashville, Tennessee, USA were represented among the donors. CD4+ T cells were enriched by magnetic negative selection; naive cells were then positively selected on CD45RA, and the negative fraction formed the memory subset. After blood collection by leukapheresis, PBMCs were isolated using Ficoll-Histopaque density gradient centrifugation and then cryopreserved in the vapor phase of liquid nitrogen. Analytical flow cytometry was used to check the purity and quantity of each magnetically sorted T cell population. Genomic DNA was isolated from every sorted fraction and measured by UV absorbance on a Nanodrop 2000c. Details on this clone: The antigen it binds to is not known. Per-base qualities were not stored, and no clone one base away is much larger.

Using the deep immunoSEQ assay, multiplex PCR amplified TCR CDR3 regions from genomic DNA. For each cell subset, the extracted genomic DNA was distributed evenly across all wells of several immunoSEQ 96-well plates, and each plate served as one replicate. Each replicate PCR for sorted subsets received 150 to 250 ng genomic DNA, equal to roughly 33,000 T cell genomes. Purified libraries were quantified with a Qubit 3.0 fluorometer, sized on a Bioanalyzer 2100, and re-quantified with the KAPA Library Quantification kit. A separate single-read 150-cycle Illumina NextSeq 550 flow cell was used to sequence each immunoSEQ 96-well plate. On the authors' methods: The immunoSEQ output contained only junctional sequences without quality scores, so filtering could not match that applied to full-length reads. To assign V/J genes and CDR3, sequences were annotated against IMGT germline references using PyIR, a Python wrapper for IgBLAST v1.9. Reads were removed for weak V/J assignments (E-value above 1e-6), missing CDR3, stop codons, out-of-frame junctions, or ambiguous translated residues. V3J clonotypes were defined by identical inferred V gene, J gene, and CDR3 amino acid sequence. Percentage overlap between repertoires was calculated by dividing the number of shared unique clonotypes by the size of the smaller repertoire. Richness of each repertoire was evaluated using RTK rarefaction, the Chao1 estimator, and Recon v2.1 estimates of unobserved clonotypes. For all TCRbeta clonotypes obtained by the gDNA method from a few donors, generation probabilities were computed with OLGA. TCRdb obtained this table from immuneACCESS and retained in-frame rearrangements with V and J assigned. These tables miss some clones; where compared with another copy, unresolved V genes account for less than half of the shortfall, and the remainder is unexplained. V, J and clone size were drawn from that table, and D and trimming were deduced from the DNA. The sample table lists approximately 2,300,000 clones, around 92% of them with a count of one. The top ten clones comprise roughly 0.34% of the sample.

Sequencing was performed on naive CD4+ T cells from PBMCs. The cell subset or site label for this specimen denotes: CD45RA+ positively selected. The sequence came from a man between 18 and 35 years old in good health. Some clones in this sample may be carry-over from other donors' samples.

The CDR3 is CASSKPGAGANVLTF. In nucleotides, the sequence is TGTGCCAGCAGCAAGCCTGGGGCTGGGGCCAACGTCCTGACTTTC. This receptor chain uses TRBV7-9 and TRBJ2-6, with the D gene too uncertain to name. Including cysteine and phenylalanine, the CDR3 has 15 amino acids. The only DNA kept is the CDR3, 45 bases in frame from the first base. The junction shows trimming of 5 bases on V and 2 bases on J, plus 10 bases between the germline ends. Per the germline V gene (reference sequence), SEHNR is the CDR1 and FQNEAQ is the CDR2. Extended through the reference TRBV7-9 and TRBJ2-6 proteins, this CDR3 yields the full variable domain: DTGVSQNPRHKITKRGQNVTFRCDPISEHNRLYWYRQTLGQGPEFLTYFQNEAQLEKSRLLSDRFSAERPKGSFSTLEIQRTEQGDSAMYLCASSKPGAGANVLTFGAGSRLTVL.